The 26 T cell receptor beta chains presented below share a single source sample, sequenced in a study of T cell responses to AZD1222 COVID-19 vaccine. Here immunoSEQ multiplex PCR was the method, and the copy in TCRdb shows in-frame clones only, minus some. The sample includes about 100,000 clones, 88% seen only once; the top ten take 1.8%. Material: peripheral blood, obtained on day 0 of AZD1222 vaccination. The source of these receptors is an adult in good health.

This clone occurred once. The chain has TRBV27 and TRBJ2-3, with a weak D call TRBD1 (6 bases). V was pared by 6 bases and J by 0 bases, with 13 bases between. Germline assignment: CDR1 MNHEY and CDR2 SMNVEV (reference sequence). CDR3 length: 15 amino acids. CDR3 sequence: CASRLGGVSTDTQYF. DNA of the CDR3: TGTGCCAGCAGACTAGGGGGTGTCAGCACAGATACGCAGTATTTT.

V usage is TRBV4-1 and J usage is TRBJ2-1, with TRBD2 identical over 10 bases. The CDR3 runs to 15 residues. Germline loops: CDR1 MGHRA, CDR2 YSYEKL. V trimming: 4 bases; J trimming: 5 bases; junction bases outside the gene matches: 5. Here the CDR3 DNA reads TGCGCCAGCAGCCTCGTGCTAGCGGGAGACAATGAGCAGTTCTTC. Protein sequence: CASSLVLAGDNEQFF.

The V call is TRBV6-2 or TRBV6-3, the J call TRBJ1-1; D is ambiguous. V gave up 5 bases and J gave up 1 base, with 11 bases separating them. Germline loops: CDR1 MNHEY, CDR2 SVGEGT. This CDR3 has 14 residues. CDR3 sequence reads: CASSTSAANTEAFF. The CDR3 region has the DNA TGTGCCAGCAGTACCTCGGCGGCGAACACTGAAGCTTTCTTT.

This chain links TRBV5-8 with TRBJ1-5; 8 positions agree with TRBD1. Germline CDR1 reads SGHTS; CDR2 reads YDEGEE. This CDR3 is built from 16 residues. J was trimmed by 8 bases and V by 4 bases; bases with no gene match: 14. The DNA for the CDR3 is TGTGCCAGCAGCACCGGACAGGGTATAGTTGCGGAGCCCCAGCATTTT. Its translation is CASSTGQGIVAEPQHF.

This clone was observed a single time. The V gene is TRBV18, the J gene TRBJ1-1; D uncertain. The CDR3 sequence is 13 residues long. V lost 6 bases and J 1 base, leaving 9 bases between the germline ends. In germline, CDR1 is KGHSH, CDR2 LQKENI. The CDR3 nucleotides read TGTGCCAGCTCCCTAGACACGAACACTGAAGCTTTCTTT. Its protein is CASSLDTNTEAFF.

V is TRBV11-2 and J is TRBJ2-7, with 8 bases identical to TRBD1. This CDR3 region has 16 residues. With V trimmed by 6 bases and J by 2 bases, 12 bases remained unmatched. Germline loops: CDR1 SGHAT, CDR2 FQNNGV. The CDR3 region is CASRRQGTPNPYEQYF. CDR3 DNA sequence: TGTGCCAGCAGGAGACAGGGGACCCCCAACCCCTACGAGCAGTACTTC.

V and J are TRBV2 and TRBJ2-4, with 8 positions matching TRBD2. Trimming took 5 bases from V and 0 from J; bases not matched to a gene: 6. CDR3 size: 16 residues. CDR1 SNHLY and CDR2 FYNNEI come from the germline V gene. In DNA, the CDR3 is TGTGCCAGCAGTCGAACTAGCGGAGTAGCCAAAAACATTCAGTACTTC. This encodes CASSRTSGVAKNIQYF.

The chain is built from TRBV10-3 and TRBJ1-6; 7 bases align to TRBD1. The germline gives CDR1 ENHRY, CDR2 SYGVKD. The CDR3 sequence is 16 residues long. V shed 2 bases, J shed 3 bases, and the junction held 4 bases outside the gene matches. The CDR3 loop reads CAISEVRTGYNSPLHF. As DNA, the CDR3 is TGTGCCATCAGTGAGGTGCGGACAGGCTATAATTCACCCCTCCACTTT.

This clone was detected a few times. This chain uses TRBV6-2 or TRBV6-3 with TRBJ1-5; D unresolved. The length of the CDR3 is 13 residues. Germline V CDR1 and CDR2: MNHEY, SVGEGT. The V gene lost 3 bases and the J gene lost 11 bases, with 14 bases spanning the gap. The CDR3 DNA follows: TGTGCCAGCAGTTATCCAGGTCCTCGGACCCAGCATTTT. Residues: CASSYPGPRTQHF.

This chain joins TRBV6-1 and TRBJ1-5, with no clear D. Germline V gives CDR1 MNHNS, CDR2 SASEGT. The CDR3 is 13 residues long. The ends were cut back, 1 base at V and 6 bases at J, with 7 bases in the middle. The CDR3 here is CASSEVDTQPQHF. The CDR3 nucleotides read TGTGCCAGCAGTGAAGTCGACACTCAGCCCCAGCATTTT.

The chain carries TRBV6-2 or TRBV6-3 and TRBJ2-3, with D unclear. CDR3 length: 16 amino acids. The V gene's germline CDR1 is MNHEY and CDR2 SVGEGT. V dropped 6 bases and J dropped 2 bases, with 18 bases sitting between them. Here the CDR3 reads CASSLTTGLPTDTQYF. The CDR3 DNA is TGTGCCAGCAGCCTAACGACTGGGCTCCCCACAGATACGCAGTATTTT.

The sample holds a few counts of this clone. The V and J genes are TRBV27 and TRBJ2-1; 7 nucleotides agree with TRBD2. In germline, CDR1 is MNHEY, CDR2 SMNVEV (reference sequence). The CDR3 sequence is 16 residues long. V dropped 7 bases and J dropped 0; count of bases not matched to a gene: 9. The CDR3: CASIPTGTTSYNEQFF. CDR3 DNA sequence: TGTGCCAGCATCCCAACCGGGACTACCTCCTACAATGAGCAGTTCTTC.

This chain links TRBV15 with TRBJ1-1; D call uncertain. V lost 6 bases, J lost 0 bases, and 8 bases lay in between. The V gene's germline CDR1 is LNHNV and CDR2 YYDKDF (reference sequence). The length of the CDR3 is 13 residues. CDR3 amino acids: CATRAALNTEAFF. The CDR3 DNA reads as TGTGCCACCAGGGCAGCTTTGAACACTGAAGCTTTCTTT.

V gene TRBV28 combines with J gene TRBJ1-5; D call uncertain. Trimming took off 3 bases at V and 2 bases at J, with 17 bases between the two ends. This CDR3 has 17 residues. CDR1 is MDHEN, CDR2 SYDVKM, per germline. CDR3 residues: CASSLVGDIDGNQPQHF. CDR3 in DNA: TGTGCCAGCAGTTTGGTGGGAGATATAGATGGCAATCAGCCCCAGCATTTT.

This clone has only a few counts. This chain joins TRBV9 and TRBJ1-1; a possible D gene is TRBD1 (5 bases). The CDR3 is made up of 15 amino acids. The V gene lost 4 bases and the J gene lost 4 bases, with 17 bases spanning the gap. Germline V CDR1 and CDR2: SGDLS, YYNGEE. In DNA form, the CDR3 reads TGTGCCAGCAGCTCGAGCACGGGGCAGGGCACTGAAGCTTTCTTT. Residues: CASSSSTGQGTEAFF.

This clone showed up just once. This chain joins TRBV6-2 or TRBV6-3 and TRBJ2-6; D not resolved. The V end lost 5 bases, the J end lost 0 bases, and 8 bases lay between the germline ends. Germline CDR1 is MNHEY and CDR2 is SVGEGT. CDR3 size: 15 residues. The CDR3 here is CASSREVSGANVLTF. CDR3 sequence (DNA): TGTGCCAGCAGTCGAGAGGTCTCTGGGGCCAACGTCCTGACTTTC.

The gene calls are TRBV12-5 and TRBJ2-2; 11 nucleotides agree with TRBD2. Germline CDR1 LGHNT, CDR2 FRNRAP. The CDR3 runs to 18 residues. Trimming cost V 2 bases and J 4 bases; bases outside gene matches: 9. In DNA form, the CDR3 reads TGTGCTAGTGGTTTGCTAACGGGACTAGCGGAATTCACCGGGGAGCTGTTTTTT. It encodes CASGLLTGLAEFTGELFF.

This chain links TRBV7-8 with TRBJ1-2; 9 bases map to TRBD1. The length of the CDR3 is 13 residues. Trimming removed 5 bases from V and 6 bases from J; junction bases left unmatched: 4. Looked up from germline, CDR1 is SGHVS and CDR2 is FQNEAQ. CDR3: CASSLGQGNGYTF. The CDR3 DNA reads TGTGCCAGCAGCCTCGGACAGGGGAATGGCTACACCTTC.

The J gene is TRBJ1-1, the V gene TRBV5-1; 7 bases match TRBD1. J lost 1 base, V lost 5 bases, and 5 bases had no gene match. The germline CDR1 and CDR2 sequences are SGHRS and YFSETQ. This CDR3 is built from 14 residues. CDR3 in amino acids: CASSRDSGNTEAFF. CDR3 nucleotide sequence: TGCGCCAGCAGTCGGGACAGCGGGAACACTGAAGCTTTCTTT.

The chain links TRBV7-6 to TRBJ1-6; D gene unclear. Germline V gene sequence: CDR1 SGHVS, CDR2 FNYEAQ. The CDR3 covers 13 residues. The V gene lost 0 bases and the J gene lost 8 bases, with 5 bases spanning the gap. CDR3 coding DNA: TGTGCCAGCAGCTTAGCTCAGGATTCACCCCTCCACTTT. Its protein is CASSLAQDSPLHF.

The J gene is TRBJ1-2, the V gene TRBV19; unclear D gene. Trimming took 9 bases from V and 7 from J, leaving 18 bases between them. This CDR3 has 13 amino acids. Germline V gives CDR1 LNHDA, CDR2 SQIVND (reference sequence). DNA of the CDR3: TGTGCCAGCAGCGATTTCTTGTCGGGTGGCTACACCTTC. Its protein product is CASSDFLSGGYTF.

The chain has TRBV11-2 and TRBJ1-1; D not resolved. Germline lookup yields CDR1 SGHAT and CDR2 FQNNGV. This CDR3 comprises 14 residues. Trimming left V 3 bases short and J 1 base short, with 9 bases between. The CDR3 DNA reads as TGTGCCAGCAGCTTCTCAGGTCCGAACACTGAAGCTTTCTTT. This encodes CASSFSGPNTEAFF.

Comment on this clone: Other DNA sequences from this sample encode an identical CDR3 as well. The chain has TRBV28 and TRBJ2-7, with 11 bases identical to TRBD2. The ends lost 3 bases at V and 1 base at J; junction bases unmatched: 5. The CDR3 is made up of 16 amino acids. The germline V gene encodes CDR1 MDHEN and CDR2 SYDVKM. Here the CDR3 reads CASSLTGTSGSYEQYF. CDR3 nucleotides: TGTGCCAGCAGTTTGACGGGGACTAGCGGTTCCTACGAGCAGTACTTC.

This chain uses TRBV5-1 with TRBJ1-1, with 9 positions matching TRBD1. CDR3 size: 15 residues. V was clipped by 5 bases and J by 4 bases; unmatched bases: 9. Germline CDR1 is SGHRS and CDR2 is YFSETQ. This CDR3 is CASRSQGAGSTEAFF. The DNA of the CDR3 is TGCGCCAGCAGGTCACAGGGGGCTGGGAGCACTGAAGCTTTCTTT.

This sequence joins TRBV9 and TRBJ1-1, with D unclear. Germline CDR1 is SGDLS and CDR2 is YYNGEE. The CDR3 runs to 13 residues. The germline V and J ends were trimmed by 0 bases and 3 bases, with 6 bases remaining between them. CDR3 in DNA: TGTGCCAGCAGCGTAGGCCACGACACTGAAGCTTTCTTT. Its translation: CASSVGHDTEAFF.

The V call is TRBV11-2, the J call TRBJ2-2; possibly TRBD2 for D (5 bases). Germline V gives CDR1 SGHAT, CDR2 FQNNGV. V was clipped by 0 bases and J by 4 bases, with 9 bases between them. The CDR3 loop spans 15 amino acids. Written as DNA, the CDR3 is TGTGCCAGCAGCTTAGATATCGGAGGCACCGGGGAGCTGTTTTTT. The encoded protein is CASSLDIGGTGELFF.